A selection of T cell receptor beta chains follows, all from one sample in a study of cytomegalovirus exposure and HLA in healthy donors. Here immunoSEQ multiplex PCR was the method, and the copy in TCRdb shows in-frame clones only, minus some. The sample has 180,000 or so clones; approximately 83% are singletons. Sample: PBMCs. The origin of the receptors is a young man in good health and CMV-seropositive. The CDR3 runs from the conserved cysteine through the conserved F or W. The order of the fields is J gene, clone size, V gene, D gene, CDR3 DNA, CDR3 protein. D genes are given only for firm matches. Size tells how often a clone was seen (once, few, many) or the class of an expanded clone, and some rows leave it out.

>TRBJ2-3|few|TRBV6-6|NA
TGTGCCAGCAGCCTCTACGCGGATACGCAGTATTTT
CASSLYADTQYF
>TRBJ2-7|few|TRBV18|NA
TGTGCCAGCTCACACGAAGAAGGGGGGGCATACGAGCAGTACTTC
CASSHEEGGAYEQYF
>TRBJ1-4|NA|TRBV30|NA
TGTGCCTGGACCCTGAGGATGGGACACGCGTCAACTAATGAAAAACTGTTTTTT
CAWTLRMGHASTNEKLFF
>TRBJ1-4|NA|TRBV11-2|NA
TGTGCCAGCAGCCGAGGAGTTCAAACTAATGAAAAACTGTTTTTT
CASSRGVQTNEKLFF
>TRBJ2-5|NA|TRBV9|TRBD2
TGTGCCAGCAGCCCGGGGACTAGCGGGGGTGGAGAGACCCAGTACTTC
CASSPGTSGGGETQYF
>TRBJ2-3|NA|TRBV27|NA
TGTGCCAGCAGTTTCTACCGCACAGATACGCAGTATTTT
CASSFYRTDTQYF
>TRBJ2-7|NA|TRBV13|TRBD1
TGTGCCAGCAGCTTATCAGTGTCTACAGGGGCACACGAGCAGTACTTC
CASSLSVSTGAHEQYF
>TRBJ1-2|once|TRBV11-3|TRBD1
TGTGCCTGCAGAAACAGGGGTGGGGACTATGGCTACACCTTC
CACRNRGGDYGYTF
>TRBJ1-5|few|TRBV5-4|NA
TGTGCCAGCAGCTTGGGAGGCAGCAATCAGCCCCAGCATTTT
CASSLGGSNQPQHF
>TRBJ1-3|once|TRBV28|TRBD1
TGTGCCAGCAGCACAGGGGGAACAGGAAACACCATATATTTT
CASSTGGTGNTIYF
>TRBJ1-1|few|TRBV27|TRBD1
TGTGCCAGCAGTTTAACCCCCCCCCTCGACAGGGTCGGGAACACTGAAGCTTTCTTT
CASSLTPPLDRVGNTEAFF
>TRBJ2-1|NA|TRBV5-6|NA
TGTGCCAGCAGCTTAAGGCCGCGGACTCTTGAGCAGTTCTTC
CASSLRPRTLEQFF
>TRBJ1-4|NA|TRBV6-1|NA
TGTGCCAGCAGGGGCAGGGGAGACGAAAAACTGTTTTTT
CASRGRGDEKLFF
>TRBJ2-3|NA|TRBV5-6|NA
TGTGCCAGCAGTGTCAGGCTATTCACAGATACGCAGTATTTT
CASSVRLFTDTQYF
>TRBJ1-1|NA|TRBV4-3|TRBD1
TGCGCCAGCAGCCAACGACAGGGGGAGAACACTGAAGCTTTCTTT
CASSQRQGENTEAFF
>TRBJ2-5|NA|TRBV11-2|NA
TGTGCCAGCAGGGATGGTTCTAGGGGGAAAGAGACCCAGTACTTC
CASRDGSRGKETQYF
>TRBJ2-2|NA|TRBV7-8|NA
TGTGCCAGCAGCCCGAGGAAAAGCACCGGGGAGCTGTTTTTT
CASSPRKSTGELFF
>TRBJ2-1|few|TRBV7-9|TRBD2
TGTGCCTGTGGCACGGAGCGGGGGGCGGATGAGCAGTTCTTC
CACGTERGADEQFF
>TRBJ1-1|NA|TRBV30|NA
TGTGCCTGGATCCCCAGGGTCCCCGGGGAAGCTTTCTTT
CAWIPRVPGEAFF
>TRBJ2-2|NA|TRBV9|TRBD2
TGTGCCAGCAGCCCTGGGGGGGCGGGGGGACCGAACACCGGGGAGCTGTTTTTT
CASSPGGAGGPNTGELFF
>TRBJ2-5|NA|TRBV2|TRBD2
TGTGCCAGCAGTCCGGGACTAGGTGAGACCCAGTACTTC
CASSPGLGETQYF
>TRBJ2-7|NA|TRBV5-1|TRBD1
TGCGCCAGCAGCTCAGAACAGGGGGGAGTGCCGAAGCAGTACTTC
CASSSEQGGVPKQYF
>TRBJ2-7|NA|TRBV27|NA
TGTGCCAGCAGGGCCCGCGGGGCGTACTACGAGCAGTACTTC
CASRARGAYYEQYF
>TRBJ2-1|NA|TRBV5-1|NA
TGCGCCAGCTGCTCTGGAGTCGCGTCCTACAATGAGCAGTTCTTC
CASCSGVASYNEQFF
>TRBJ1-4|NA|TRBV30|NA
TGTGCCTGGAGGGCCCAAAATGAAAAACTGTTTTTT
CAWRAQNEKLFF
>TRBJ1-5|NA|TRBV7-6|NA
TGTGCCAGCAGCTTAGGCCCGCCGTCCGGAGGGGTTCAGACCCAGCATTTT
CASSLGPPSGGVQTQHF
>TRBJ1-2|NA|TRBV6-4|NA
TGTGCCAGCAGTGACTCGAGGCCACTTACCCCAGGGCCGGCCTATGGCTACACCTTC
CASSDSRPLTPGPAYGYTF